The 25 T cell receptor beta chains presented below share a single source sample, sequenced in a study of blood T cell repertoires in COVID-19 (dated by TCRdb to between 2020 and 2021). The method behind the library was the immunoSEQ multiplex PCR assay. This immuneACCESS table, as held by TCRdb, lists in-frame sequences with V and J called but not all clones. Of the missing ones, under half trace to an unresolved V gene in checked studies; the others have no known cause. Present in this sample are approximately 450,000 clones, around 89% of which were seen just once. In total, the top ten clones hold 4% to 5.5% of the sample. Sequencing was done on a sample of peripheral blood. Receptor source: a woman in her 30s with acute or convalescent COVID-19.

V is TRBV18 and J is TRBJ1-4, with a tentative D call TRBD1 (5 bases). Per germline, CDR1 KGHSH and CDR2 LQKENI. Trimming stripped 0 bases from V and 2 bases from J, with 28 bases between. This CDR3 has 22 residues. In DNA form, the CDR3 reads TGTGCCAGCTCACCACCGTGGGTACGGGCGGCGCCGTGGGGCGATACTAATGAAAAACTGTTTTTT. This encodes CASSPPWVRAAPWGDTNEKLFF. The full variable domain, rest sourced from reference TRBV18 and TRBJ1-4, is NAGVMQNPRHLVRRRGQEARLRCSPMKGHSHVYWYRQLPEEGLKFMVYLQKENIIDESGMPKERFSAEFPKEGPSILRIQQVVRGDSAAYFCASSPPWVRAAPWGDTNEKLFFGSGTQLSVL.

V and J are TRBV21-1 and TRBJ1-1; the table's D gene call, TRBD1, was not cross checked with the DNA. TRBV21-1 counts as a pseudogene. CDR3 length equals 17 residues. CDR3 in amino acids: CASGEWDRDFRDTEAFF. CDR3 nucleotide sequence: TGTGCCAGCGGCGAGTGGGACAGGGATTTTCGAGATACTGAAGCTTTCTTT.

The V call is TRBV19, the J call TRBJ1-2; D call uncertain. The germline gives CDR1 LNHDA, CDR2 SQIVND (reference sequence). CDR3 length: 15 residues. V dropped 1 base and J dropped 5 bases, with 14 bases sitting between them. In DNA form, the CDR3 reads TGTGCCAGTAGTATAGCCCCCATGAGTACGTATGGCTACACCTTC. Residues: CASSIAPMSTYGYTF.

This rearrangement joins TRBV6-5 to TRBJ2-1, with 7 bases fitting TRBD1. The V and J ends lost 9 bases and 5 bases, in that order; junction bases with no gene match: 10. CDR1 and CDR2 from the germline V gene are MNHEY and SVGAGI. CDR3 length: 14 amino acids. The CDR3 loop is CASSTGSTNNEQFF. For the CDR3, the DNA is TGTGCCAGTTCGACAGGGTCAACTAACAATGAGCAGTTCTTC.

The chain joins TRBV4-1 to TRBJ1-2; TRBD1 agrees at 9 bases. The germline V gene encodes CDR1 MGHRA and CDR2 YSYEKL. J gave up 8 bases and V 5 bases, and 6 bases lay outside the gene matches. There are 13 residues in the CDR3. In DNA form, the CDR3 reads TGCGCCAGCAGCGCGACAGGGGGAGAGGGCTACACCTTC. Amino acid sequence: CASSATGGEGYTF.

The rearrangement uses TRBV7-9 and TRBJ2-5; TRBD2 is a possible D gene (5 bases). The CDR3 has 14 residues. V was cut by 4 bases and J by 5 bases, with 14 bases left in between. The germline CDR1 and CDR2 sequences are SEHNR and FQNEAQ (reference sequence). DNA of the CDR3: TGTGCCAGCAGCTACGGACTCCATGGGGAGACCCAGTACTTC. Translated: CASSYGLHGETQYF.

The chain uses TRBV5-5 and TRBJ2-7, with TRBD1 matching 10 bases. This CDR3 is 13 amino acids long. Germline loops: CDR1 SGHKS, CDR2 YYEKEE (reference sequence). With V trimmed by 5 bases and J by 6 bases, 5 bases remained unmatched. In nucleotides, the CDR3 is TGTGCCAGCAGTTCCGGGACAGGGGCCGAGCAGTACTTC. Protein product: CASSSGTGAEQYF.

The table lists this clone with a few counts. J is TRBJ1-1 and V is TRBV12-3 or TRBV12-4, with 7 bases matching TRBD1. V shed 6 bases and J 10 bases; nucleotides not matched to a gene: 5. This CDR3 is built from 11 residues. CDR3 DNA: TGTGCCAGCAGGCGAGACAGGGCAGCTTTCTTT. This gives the protein CASRRDRAAFF.

This chain uses TRBV6-1 with TRBJ1-2, with unresolved D. Germline values: CDR1 MNHNS, CDR2 SASEGT. The CDR3 runs 16 residues. With 3 bases removed from V and 2 bases from J, the gap between germline ends came to 16 bases. CDR3 protein: CASSEDATTVNYGYTF. CDR3 nucleotides: TGTGCCAGCAGTGAGGATGCCACTACGGTCAACTATGGCTACACCTTC.

Of note for this clone: One end of the junction fails to match germline, which may point to a read error. This chain joins TRBV6-5 and TRBJ2-7; TRBD2 aligns across 7 bases. This CDR3 has 10 amino acids. From germline, CDR1 is MNHEY and CDR2 SVGAGI. The CDR3 here is CTSGDYEQYF. CDR3 coding DNA: TGCACGAGCGGGGACTACGAGCAGTACTTC.

This rearrangement joins TRBV28 to TRBJ1-5; D is possibly TRBD1 (6 bases). This CDR3 has 12 amino acids. From germline, CDR1 is MDHEN and CDR2 SYDVKM. Trimming cost V 6 bases and J 5 bases, with 8 bases left between them. The CDR3, as DNA: TGTGCCAGCAGGACAGGTTATCAGCCCCAGCATTTT. Translating it yields CASRTGYQPQHF. Full variable domain (rest looked up from reference TRBV28 and TRBJ1-5): DVKVTQSSRYLVKRTGEKVFLECVQDMDHENMFWYRQDPGLGLRLIYFSYDVKMKEKGDIPEGYSVSREKKERFSLILESASTNQTSMYLCASRTGYQPQHFGDGTRLSIL.

For the CDR3, the DNA is TGTGCCAGCAGTCTAATTTATCCGGGCGAGAGGGTTCAGCCCCAGCATTTT. Translation gives CASSLIYPGERVQPQHF. V usage is TRBV6-6 and J usage is TRBJ1-5; D gene uncertain. Deletions cut 5 bases from V and 6 bases from J, with 23 bases between. Germline loops: CDR1 MNHNY, CDR2 SVGAGI (reference sequence). This CDR3 is 17 amino acids long.

CDR3 nucleotide sequence: TGTGCCAGTTCACTTGGAAACACCATATATTTT. As protein: CASSLGNTIYF. V usage is TRBV19 and J usage is TRBJ1-3, with D hard to call. CDR1 LNHDA and CDR2 SQIVND come from the germline V gene (reference sequence). The CDR3 contains 11 residues. Trimming shortened V by 8 bases and J by 3 bases, and 5 bases separated the two germline ends.

V and J are TRBV4-1 and TRBJ2-7, with a possible D match to TRBD1 (6 bases). V was cut by 4 bases and J by 5 bases, with 21 bases left in between. This CDR3 spans 16 amino acids. The V gene's germline CDR1 is MGHRA and CDR2 YSYEKL. Written as DNA, the CDR3 is TGCGCCAGCAGCCGACTCCGGGACATCGCTGGGGACGAGCAGTACTTC. Protein product: CASSRLRDIAGDEQYF.

This clone was observed once. The chain combines TRBV7-3 with TRBJ2-7, with D possibly matching TRBD2 (6 bases). This CDR3 is built from 14 residues. V was pared by 2 bases and J by 3 bases, with 11 bases between. The germline V gene encodes CDR1 SGHTA and CDR2 FQGTGA. The CDR3 sequence is CASSLGGLGYEQYF. The CDR3 DNA follows: TGTGCCAGCAGCTTAGGGGGGTTAGGCTACGAGCAGTACTTC.

This chain connects TRBV29-1 to TRBJ1-2, with D perhaps matching TRBD1 (6 bases). The ends were cut back, 3 bases at V and 7 bases at J, with 12 bases in the middle. This CDR3 region has 12 residues. Germline CDR1 SQVTM, CDR2 ANQGSEA. CDR3 nucleotide sequence: TGCAGCGTTGAGACAGGTCTAGGTGGCTACACCTTC. As protein: CSVETGLGGYTF.

The chain combines TRBV5-6 with TRBJ1-1, with TRBD1 matching 10 bases. Losses at the gene ends were 3 bases for V and 1 base for J; bases not matched to a gene: 3. The CDR3 runs 15 residues. Per the germline V gene, CDR1 is SGHDT and CDR2 is YYEEEE. CDR3 bases: TGTGCCAGCAGCTGGGGACAGGGGTCGAACACTGAAGCTTTCTTT. This encodes CASSWGQGSNTEAFF. Combining the CDR3 with reference TRBV5-6 and TRBJ1-1 gives the whole variable domain DAGVTQSPTHLIKTRGQQVTLRCSPKSGHDTVSWYQQALGQGPQFIFQYYEEEERQRGNFPDRFSGHQFPNYSSELNVNALLLGDSALYLCASSWGQGSNTEAFFGQGTRLTVV.

V usage is TRBV15 and J usage is TRBJ2-1; TRBD2 agrees at 15 bases. Unmatched junction bases numbered 3, after V lost 5 bases and J lost 4 bases. The CDR3 runs to 16 residues. Germline CDR1 and CDR2: LNHNV and YYDKDF (reference sequence). This CDR3 reads CATSLGLAGGYNEQFF. CDR3 DNA sequence: TGTGCCACCAGCCTCGGACTAGCGGGGGGGTACAATGAGCAGTTCTTC.

V usage is TRBV7-9 and J usage is TRBJ2-2; 9 bases agree with TRBD2. The CDR3 spans 16 residues. Losses at the gene ends were 5 bases for V and 1 base for J; bases not matched to a gene: 5. The germline gives CDR1 SEHNR, CDR2 FQNEAQ (reference sequence). For the CDR3, the DNA is TGTGCCAGCAGCAAGAGCGGGGGGCTGAACACCGGGGAGCTGTTTTTT. Its protein is CASSKSGGLNTGELFF. Combining the CDR3 with reference TRBV7-9 and TRBJ2-2 gives the whole variable domain DTGVSQNPRHKITKRGQNVTFRCDPISEHNRLYWYRQTLGQGPEFLTYFQNEAQLEKSRLLSDRFSAERPKGSFSTLEIQRTEQGDSAMYLCASSKSGGLNTGELFFGEGSRLTVL.

The chain joins TRBV28 to TRBJ1-2; 7 bases fit TRBD1. The trim removed 6 bases at V and 3 bases at J, leaving 10 bases unmatched. This CDR3 contains 15 residues. Germline assignment: CDR1 MDHEN and CDR2 SYDVKM. The CDR3 region has the DNA TGTGCCAGCAGCGGACGGGACAGTTCCTACTATGGCTACACCTTC. It translates to CASSGRDSSYYGYTF.

This clone was recorded a few times. The chain couples TRBV9 to TRBJ2-3, with 9 bases that match TRBD2. The CDR3 has 16 residues. V lost 4 bases and J lost 6; bases outside the gene matches: 12. Germline V gives CDR1 SGDLS, CDR2 YYNGEE. The chain's CDR3 is CASSSREGAGGDTQYF. The CDR3 DNA follows: TGTGCCAGCAGCTCCCGAGAGGGAGCGGGGGGTGATACGCAGTATTTT.

This clone has only one observation. The chain combines TRBV9 with TRBJ2-3, with 7 bases fitting TRBD1. The V and J ends lost 4 bases and 5 bases, in that order; junction bases with no gene match: 13. The CDR3 sequence is 16 residues long. CDR1 and CDR2 from the germline V gene are SGDLS and YYNGEE. CDR3 bases: TGTGCCAGCAGCCCAAGTGGTACACAGGGGATAGATACGCAGTATTTT. This encodes CASSPSGTQGIDTQYF.

V and J are TRBV27 and TRBJ1-1; D ambiguous. There are 14 residues in the CDR3. Germline V CDR1 and CDR2: MNHEY, SMNVEV (reference sequence). Trimming stripped 5 bases from V and 1 base from J, with 11 bases between. The CDR3 DNA is TGTGCCAGCAGTCCCCGGAGCGGGAACACTGAAGCTTTCTTT. This sequence encodes CASSPRSGNTEAFF.

The CDR3 DNA sequence: TGTGCCAGTAGACCCGTTCAGGGGTCTTCTAATGAGCAGTTCTTC. This gives the protein CASRPVQGSSNEQFF. The V and J genes are TRBV19 and TRBJ2-1; TRBD1 is a possible D gene (6 bases). Germline-derived CDR1 and CDR2 are LNHDA and SQIVND (reference sequence). With 6 bases removed from V and 7 bases from J, the gap between germline ends came to 19 bases. The CDR3 length is 15 residues. The full variable domain, with the rest looked up from reference TRBV19 and TRBJ2-1, is DGGITQSPKYLFRKEGQNVTLSCEQNLNHDAMYWYRQDPGQGLRLIYYSQIVNDFQKGDIAEGYSVSREKKESFPLTVTSAQKNPTAFYLCASRPVQGSSNEQFFGPGTRLTVL.

For this clone: The same CDR3 can be traced to other DNA sequences in this sample. This rearrangement joins TRBV6-5 to TRBJ1-5; D is possibly TRBD1 (5 bases). The CDR3 consists of 13 residues. Germline CDR1 and CDR2: MNHEY and SVGAGI. The V gene lost 2 bases and the J gene lost 7 bases, with 9 bases spanning the gap. The CDR3 sequence is CASSYRGDQPQHF. The CDR3 nucleotides read TGTGCCAGCAGTTACAGGGGTGACCAGCCCCAGCATTTT.